This T cell receptor (beta chain) is from a study of neurological immune-mediated disorders (dated by TCRdb to about 2019). Regarding the research as a whole: The study compared peripheral blood TCR-beta repertoires of HTLV-I-associated myelopathy (HAM/TSP) patients, multiple sclerosis patients and healthy controls using UMI-based sequencing. Longitudinal HAM/TSP donors and healthy donors each had 3 time-points at intervals of 3-40 months. The approximately 99 TCR-beta libraries included longitudinal samples, technical triplicates and paired sorted CD4+ and CD8+ T-cell subsets alongside PBMC samples. Of the approximately 65 subjects in the cohort, around 15 were HAM/TSP patients, some 35 were multiple sclerosis patients, and around 20 were healthy controls. General conclusions and limits of the study: No identical CDR3 amino acid sequences were found to be shared among expanded clones across subjects, suggesting that TCR-beta repertoires were private in all groups. TCR clonal expansion was greatest in HAM/TSP patients and smallest in MS patients, who ranked below even healthy controls.

The CDR3 goes from the cysteine to the phenylalanine over 16 residues. Left in the record is the CDR3 DNA by itself, 48 bases read in frame from the first base. CDR1 and CDR2 are read off the germline V gene (reference sequence) as LGHDT and YNNKEL. Trimming removed 4 bases from V and 2 bases from J, leaving 14 bases between the germline ends. Taken with the paper, the label for time point translates to: longitudinal time-point 1 (baseline). Blood bank volunteers in Maryland, USA served as the healthy controls. Libraries from unsorted PBMCs were made from 2 million PBMCs kept in RNAlater at -80 degrees C until RNA extraction. Peripheral blood was subjected to Ficoll-Hypaque density gradient centrifugation to isolate PBMCs, which were then cryopreserved in liquid nitrogen. cDNA was synthesized by template-switch 5'RACE using a primer with a 10-nucleotide random unique molecular identifier that tagged each TCR transcript. Each sequencing run produced over 160 million TCR-beta sequences covering 15-18 subjects. The RNeasy kit was used for extraction of total RNA. The KAPA Real-time Library Amplification kit was used to amplify TCR-beta VDJ regions with primers for the TCR constant region and the 5'RACE anchor. Sample indexes and Illumina adaptors were added in a first PCR, and a second PCR then increased library yield. After Ampure bead purification, the TCR product of roughly 650 bp was size-selected on a 2% E-gel SizeSelection system. Before pooling, library quality was checked on a Bioanalyzer, concentration was measured with Qubit, and libraries were quantified with the Kapa Library Quantification kit. An Illumina HiSeq 2500 sequenced the libraries paired-end 2 x 150 bp. To increase sequence diversity, roughly 24-32% phiX was spiked into each library pool. The paper's data handling went like this. Quality-filtered reads were processed with the UMI-based MiGEC pipeline, which removed over 75% of raw TCR sequences during error correction. IMGT germline references were used for alignment of VDJ genes, and clonotypes were defined by a unique CDR3 amino acid sequence together with V-J genes. Clonal expansion, Shannon diversity, and CDR3 relatedness (CalcPairwiseDistances, ClusterSamples) were evaluated with VDJtools, and phylogenetic trees were built with CLCbio workbench. Expanded clones were defined as having at least 8 unique UMIs, based on coefficient-of-variation modelling across technical triplicates. TCRdb's own reprocessing of the public reads used fastp at Q25 and MiXCR and kept productive beta chains. Records with the same CDR3 protein are collapsed into one entry carrying the most frequent genes and DNA. These V and J calls originate from TCRdb's pipeline instead of the authors' own analysis. This sample gives some 71,000 distinct CDR3 sequences in total; 10% of them show up just once. The ten largest clones add up to roughly a tenth of the sample.

This clonotype was recorded at least ten times. Its antigen specificity is not known. No per-base quality is available; no much larger clone lies one base away. This TCR was sampled from a man aged 25 to 40 in good health. Recombination connected TRBV3-1 to TRBJ1-4, and perhaps TRBD1 as D gene, on 6 matching bases. Sample: PBMCs. The CDR3 is CASSLISDSTNEKLFF. The DNA sequence is TGTGCCAGCAGCCTCATATCGGACAGTACTAATGAAAAACTGTTTTTT. The full variable domain, with segments outside the CDR3 supplied by the reference TRBV3-1 and TRBJ1-4 proteins, appears as DTAVSQTPKYLVTQMGNDKSIKCEQNLGHDTMYWYKQDSKKFLKIMFSYNNKELIINETVPNRFSPKSPDKAHLNLHINSLELGDSAVYFCASSLISDSTNEKLFFGSGTQLSVL.